A single sample gave rise to the 10 T cell receptor beta chains below, sequenced in a study of T cell responses to AZD1222 COVID-19 vaccine. TCRdb's table, derived via immunoSEQ multiplex PCR, lists solely in-frame clones and lacks some. The sample yields just under 55,000 clones, 70% to 90% seen once. The sample here was peripheral blood, taken on day 0 of AZD1222 vaccination. The receptors were gathered from an adult in good health.

The J gene is TRBJ2-5, the V gene TRBV7-9, with D hard to call. Germline V gives CDR1 SEHNR, CDR2 FQNEAQ (reference sequence). This CDR3 is built from 12 residues. V gave up 3 bases and J gave up 5 bases, with 7 bases separating them. The CDR3 spells CASSFVGETQYF. CDR3 sequence (DNA): TGTGCCAGCAGCTTCGTCGGGGAGACCCAGTACTTC.

This sequence joins TRBV19 and TRBJ2-7; TRBD1 or TRBD2 may be the D gene (5 bases each). This CDR3 region has 15 residues. Germline V lookup: CDR1 LNHDA, CDR2 SQIVND (reference sequence). Trimming removed 5 bases from V and 2 bases from J, with 16 bases in between. The CDR3: CASSPITGPPYEQYF. The CDR3 nucleotides are TGTGCCAGTAGTCCGATCACGGGACCTCCCTACGAGCAGTACTTC.

In nucleotides, the CDR3 is TGTGCCAGCAGCCCCCTAGCGGGAGTCTACAATGAGCAGTTCTTC. Its translation is CASSPLAGVYNEQFF. The rearrangement links TRBV7-9 to TRBJ2-1, with 10 nucleotides matching TRBD2. Germline assignment: CDR1 SEHNR and CDR2 FQNEAQ (reference sequence). There are 15 residues in the CDR3. The junction had 4 bases not matched to a gene; V was cut back by 5 bases and J by 3 bases.

This sequence joins TRBV6-5 and TRBJ2-2; tentatively, D is TRBD1 (6 bases). V lost 7 bases and J lost 3, with 15 bases in between. This CDR3 has 15 amino acids. Germline CDR1 and CDR2: MNHEY and SVGAGI. Here the CDR3 DNA reads TGTGCCAGCACCAAAGGACAGTGGGACACCGGGGAGCTGTTTTTT. Amino acids: CASTKGQWDTGELFF.

The genes are TRBV7-2 and TRBJ2-1, with D tentatively TRBD2 (6 bases). Germline CDR1 SGHTA, CDR2 FQGNSA. With 1 base removed from V and 9 bases from J, the gap between germline ends came to 19 bases. The CDR3 covers 16 residues. CDR3 sequence: CASSLGPGLTAGEQFF. The CDR3 DNA follows: TGTGCCAGCAGCTTAGGACCGGGACTGACGGCTGGTGAGCAGTTCTTC.

The rearrangement uses TRBV19 and TRBJ1-1; the D is unclear. The CDR3 is 13 residues long. Germline V CDR1 and CDR2: LNHDA, SQIVND (reference sequence). Trimming removed 2 bases from V and 8 bases from J, with 12 bases in between. This CDR3 reads CASSIINRPEAFF. The CDR3 DNA is TGTGCCAGTAGTATAATTAATAGGCCCGAAGCTTTCTTT.

The gene calls are TRBV29-1 and TRBJ1-1; TRBD1 matches 8 bases. Per germline, CDR1 SQVTM and CDR2 ANQGSEA. J gave up 4 bases and V 7 bases, and 8 bases lay outside the gene matches. The CDR3 runs to 13 residues. DNA of the CDR3: TGCAGCGGACAGGGGCCCTGGGGCACTGAAGCTTTCTTT. Translated, it gives CSGQGPWGTEAFF. Variable domain in full (rest from reference TRBV29-1 and TRBJ1-1): SAVISQKPSRDICQRGTSLTIQCQVDSQVTMMFWYRQQPGQSLTLIATANQGSEATYESGFVIDKFPISRPNLTFSTLTVSNMSPEDSSIYLCSGQGPWGTEAFFGQGTRLTVV.

The rearrangement joins TRBV28 to TRBJ2-3; D is uncertain. V lost 1 base, J lost 11 bases, and 13 bases lay in between. Germline V gene data show CDR1 as MDHEN and CDR2 as SYDVKM. The CDR3 spans 13 residues. Here the CDR3 DNA reads TGTGCCAGCAGTTTATTGATGCAAAGGTGGCAGTATTTT. As protein: CASSLLMQRWQYF.

The J gene is TRBJ1-3, the V gene TRBV3-1 (or the pseudogene TRBV3-2); D remains unclear. This CDR3 has 15 residues. V shed 7 bases and J shed 0 bases, with 13 bases lying between them. In germline, CDR1 is LGHDT, CDR2 YNNKEL (reference sequence). The CDR3 loop is CASNSGFLSGNTIYF. The DNA for the CDR3 is TGTGCCAGCAATTCTGGGTTTCTCTCTGGAAACACCATATATTTT.

The rearrangement uses TRBV15 and TRBJ2-1; tentatively, D is TRBD1 (6 bases). V dropped 0 bases and J dropped 6 bases, with 24 bases sitting between them. The CDR3 contains 19 residues. Germline V lookup: CDR1 LNHNV, CDR2 YYDKDF (reference sequence). This CDR3 is CATSRERAGPGAGSNEQFF. CDR3 nucleotide sequence: TGTGCCACCAGCAGAGAAAGAGCAGGGCCAGGGGCGGGTAGCAATGAGCAGTTCTTC.